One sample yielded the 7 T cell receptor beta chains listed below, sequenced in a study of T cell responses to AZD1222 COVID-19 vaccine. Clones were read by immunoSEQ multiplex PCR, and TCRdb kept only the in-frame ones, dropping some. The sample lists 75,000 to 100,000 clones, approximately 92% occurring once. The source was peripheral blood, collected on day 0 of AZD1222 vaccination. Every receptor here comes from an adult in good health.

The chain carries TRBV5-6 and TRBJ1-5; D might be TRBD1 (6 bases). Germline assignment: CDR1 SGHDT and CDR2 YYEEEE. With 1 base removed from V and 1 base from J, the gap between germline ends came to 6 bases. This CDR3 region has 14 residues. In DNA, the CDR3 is TGTGCCAGCAGCTTGCAGGGGAGCAATCAGCCCCAGCATTTT. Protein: CASSLQGSNQPQHF.

The CDR3 nucleotides read TGTGCCAGCAGCCCGGACAGGGACTTTCTGAACACTGAAGCTTTCTTT. Encoded protein: CASSPDRDFLNTEAFF. This sequence joins TRBV7-2 and TRBJ1-1; 8 positions agree with TRBD1. The ends lost 5 bases at V and 0 bases at J; junction bases unmatched: 8. This CDR3 is built from 16 residues. From germline, CDR1 is SGHTA and CDR2 FQGNSA. Using reference TRBV7-2 and TRBJ1-1 for the parts outside the CDR3, the full variable domain is GAGVSQSPSNKVTEKGKDVELRCDPISGHTALYWYRQSLGQGLEFLIYFQGNSAPDKSGLPSDRFSAERTGGSVSTLTIQRTQQEDSAVYLCASSPDRDFLNTEAFFGQGTRLTVV.

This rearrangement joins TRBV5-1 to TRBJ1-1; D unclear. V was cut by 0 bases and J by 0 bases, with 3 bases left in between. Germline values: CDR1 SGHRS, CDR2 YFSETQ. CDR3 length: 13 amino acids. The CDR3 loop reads CASSLEMNTEAFF. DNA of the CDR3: TGCGCCAGCAGCTTGGAGATGAACACTGAAGCTTTCTTT. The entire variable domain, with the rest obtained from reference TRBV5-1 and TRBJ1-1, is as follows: KAGVTQTPRYLIKTRGQQVTLSCSPISGHRSVSWYQQTPGQGLQFLFEYFSETQRNKGNFPGRFSGRQFSNSRSEMNVSTLELGDSALYLCASSLEMNTEAFFGQGTRLTVV.

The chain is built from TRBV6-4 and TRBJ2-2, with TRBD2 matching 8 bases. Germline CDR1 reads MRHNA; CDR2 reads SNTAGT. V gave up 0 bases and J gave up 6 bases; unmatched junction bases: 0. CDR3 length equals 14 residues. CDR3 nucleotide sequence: TGTGCCAGCAGTGACTCCGGGGGGGCCGGGGAGCTGTTTTTT. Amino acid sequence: CASSDSGGAGELFF.

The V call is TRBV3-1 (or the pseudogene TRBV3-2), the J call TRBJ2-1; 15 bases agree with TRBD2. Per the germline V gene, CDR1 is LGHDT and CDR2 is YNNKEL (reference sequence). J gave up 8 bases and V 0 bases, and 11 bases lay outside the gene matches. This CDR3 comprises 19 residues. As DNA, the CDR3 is TGTGCCAGCAGCCAAGAAAGGCTCAAGGGACTAGCGGGGGGCCATGAGCAGTTCTTC. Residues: CASSQERLKGLAGGHEQFF.

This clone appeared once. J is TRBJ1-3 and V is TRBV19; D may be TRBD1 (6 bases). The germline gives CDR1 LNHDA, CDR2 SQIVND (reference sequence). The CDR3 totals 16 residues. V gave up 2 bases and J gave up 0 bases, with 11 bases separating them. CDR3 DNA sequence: TGTGCCAGTAGTATATCAGGACAGAGCTCTGGAAACACCATATATTTT. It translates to CASSISGQSSGNTIYF.

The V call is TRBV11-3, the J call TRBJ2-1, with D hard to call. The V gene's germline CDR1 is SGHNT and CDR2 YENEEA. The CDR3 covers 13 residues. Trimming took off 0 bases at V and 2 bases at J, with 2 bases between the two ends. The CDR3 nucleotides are TGTGCCAGCAGCTTAGATCCCTACAATGAGCAGTTCTTC. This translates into CASSLDPYNEQFF.